The subject of this entry is one T cell receptor (beta chain). What it recognizes is unknown. This record belongs to a study of cytomegalovirus exposure and HLA in healthy donors. Across the whole study: T cells numbering about 180 million yielded fewer than 140 million unique TCR beta sequences in an earlier analysis.

Primers: 60 Vbeta forward and 13 Jbeta reverse. TCRdb's copy holds only in-frame clones and misses some; the assay was immunoSEQ multiplex PCR. The profile covers roughly 140,000 clones, with 70% to 75% appearing a single time and roughly 1.7% taken by the ten largest. Germline V gives CDR1 SQVTM, CDR2 ANQGSEA. The CDR3 runs 12 residues. Trimming left V 7 bases short and J 7 bases short, with 16 bases between. Study outcomes and limitations: In a later analysis, V- and J-gene trimming of beta chains associated with a DCLRE1C missense variant, replicated independently. The authors enumerated 180 or so TCR beta chains as linked to cytomegalovirus. A later analysis found that most CMV-associated TCR beta chains appeared HLA-restricted.

The chain joins TRBV29-1 to TRBJ1-1, with D possibly matching TRBD1 (6 bases). The sequencing sample was made of PBMCs. This TCR was sampled from a woman in her 30s in good health and CMV-seronegative. For the CDR3, the DNA is TGCAGCGGTTACAGGGAAGGGGGTGAAGCTTTCTTT. Translating it yields CSGYREGGEAFF.